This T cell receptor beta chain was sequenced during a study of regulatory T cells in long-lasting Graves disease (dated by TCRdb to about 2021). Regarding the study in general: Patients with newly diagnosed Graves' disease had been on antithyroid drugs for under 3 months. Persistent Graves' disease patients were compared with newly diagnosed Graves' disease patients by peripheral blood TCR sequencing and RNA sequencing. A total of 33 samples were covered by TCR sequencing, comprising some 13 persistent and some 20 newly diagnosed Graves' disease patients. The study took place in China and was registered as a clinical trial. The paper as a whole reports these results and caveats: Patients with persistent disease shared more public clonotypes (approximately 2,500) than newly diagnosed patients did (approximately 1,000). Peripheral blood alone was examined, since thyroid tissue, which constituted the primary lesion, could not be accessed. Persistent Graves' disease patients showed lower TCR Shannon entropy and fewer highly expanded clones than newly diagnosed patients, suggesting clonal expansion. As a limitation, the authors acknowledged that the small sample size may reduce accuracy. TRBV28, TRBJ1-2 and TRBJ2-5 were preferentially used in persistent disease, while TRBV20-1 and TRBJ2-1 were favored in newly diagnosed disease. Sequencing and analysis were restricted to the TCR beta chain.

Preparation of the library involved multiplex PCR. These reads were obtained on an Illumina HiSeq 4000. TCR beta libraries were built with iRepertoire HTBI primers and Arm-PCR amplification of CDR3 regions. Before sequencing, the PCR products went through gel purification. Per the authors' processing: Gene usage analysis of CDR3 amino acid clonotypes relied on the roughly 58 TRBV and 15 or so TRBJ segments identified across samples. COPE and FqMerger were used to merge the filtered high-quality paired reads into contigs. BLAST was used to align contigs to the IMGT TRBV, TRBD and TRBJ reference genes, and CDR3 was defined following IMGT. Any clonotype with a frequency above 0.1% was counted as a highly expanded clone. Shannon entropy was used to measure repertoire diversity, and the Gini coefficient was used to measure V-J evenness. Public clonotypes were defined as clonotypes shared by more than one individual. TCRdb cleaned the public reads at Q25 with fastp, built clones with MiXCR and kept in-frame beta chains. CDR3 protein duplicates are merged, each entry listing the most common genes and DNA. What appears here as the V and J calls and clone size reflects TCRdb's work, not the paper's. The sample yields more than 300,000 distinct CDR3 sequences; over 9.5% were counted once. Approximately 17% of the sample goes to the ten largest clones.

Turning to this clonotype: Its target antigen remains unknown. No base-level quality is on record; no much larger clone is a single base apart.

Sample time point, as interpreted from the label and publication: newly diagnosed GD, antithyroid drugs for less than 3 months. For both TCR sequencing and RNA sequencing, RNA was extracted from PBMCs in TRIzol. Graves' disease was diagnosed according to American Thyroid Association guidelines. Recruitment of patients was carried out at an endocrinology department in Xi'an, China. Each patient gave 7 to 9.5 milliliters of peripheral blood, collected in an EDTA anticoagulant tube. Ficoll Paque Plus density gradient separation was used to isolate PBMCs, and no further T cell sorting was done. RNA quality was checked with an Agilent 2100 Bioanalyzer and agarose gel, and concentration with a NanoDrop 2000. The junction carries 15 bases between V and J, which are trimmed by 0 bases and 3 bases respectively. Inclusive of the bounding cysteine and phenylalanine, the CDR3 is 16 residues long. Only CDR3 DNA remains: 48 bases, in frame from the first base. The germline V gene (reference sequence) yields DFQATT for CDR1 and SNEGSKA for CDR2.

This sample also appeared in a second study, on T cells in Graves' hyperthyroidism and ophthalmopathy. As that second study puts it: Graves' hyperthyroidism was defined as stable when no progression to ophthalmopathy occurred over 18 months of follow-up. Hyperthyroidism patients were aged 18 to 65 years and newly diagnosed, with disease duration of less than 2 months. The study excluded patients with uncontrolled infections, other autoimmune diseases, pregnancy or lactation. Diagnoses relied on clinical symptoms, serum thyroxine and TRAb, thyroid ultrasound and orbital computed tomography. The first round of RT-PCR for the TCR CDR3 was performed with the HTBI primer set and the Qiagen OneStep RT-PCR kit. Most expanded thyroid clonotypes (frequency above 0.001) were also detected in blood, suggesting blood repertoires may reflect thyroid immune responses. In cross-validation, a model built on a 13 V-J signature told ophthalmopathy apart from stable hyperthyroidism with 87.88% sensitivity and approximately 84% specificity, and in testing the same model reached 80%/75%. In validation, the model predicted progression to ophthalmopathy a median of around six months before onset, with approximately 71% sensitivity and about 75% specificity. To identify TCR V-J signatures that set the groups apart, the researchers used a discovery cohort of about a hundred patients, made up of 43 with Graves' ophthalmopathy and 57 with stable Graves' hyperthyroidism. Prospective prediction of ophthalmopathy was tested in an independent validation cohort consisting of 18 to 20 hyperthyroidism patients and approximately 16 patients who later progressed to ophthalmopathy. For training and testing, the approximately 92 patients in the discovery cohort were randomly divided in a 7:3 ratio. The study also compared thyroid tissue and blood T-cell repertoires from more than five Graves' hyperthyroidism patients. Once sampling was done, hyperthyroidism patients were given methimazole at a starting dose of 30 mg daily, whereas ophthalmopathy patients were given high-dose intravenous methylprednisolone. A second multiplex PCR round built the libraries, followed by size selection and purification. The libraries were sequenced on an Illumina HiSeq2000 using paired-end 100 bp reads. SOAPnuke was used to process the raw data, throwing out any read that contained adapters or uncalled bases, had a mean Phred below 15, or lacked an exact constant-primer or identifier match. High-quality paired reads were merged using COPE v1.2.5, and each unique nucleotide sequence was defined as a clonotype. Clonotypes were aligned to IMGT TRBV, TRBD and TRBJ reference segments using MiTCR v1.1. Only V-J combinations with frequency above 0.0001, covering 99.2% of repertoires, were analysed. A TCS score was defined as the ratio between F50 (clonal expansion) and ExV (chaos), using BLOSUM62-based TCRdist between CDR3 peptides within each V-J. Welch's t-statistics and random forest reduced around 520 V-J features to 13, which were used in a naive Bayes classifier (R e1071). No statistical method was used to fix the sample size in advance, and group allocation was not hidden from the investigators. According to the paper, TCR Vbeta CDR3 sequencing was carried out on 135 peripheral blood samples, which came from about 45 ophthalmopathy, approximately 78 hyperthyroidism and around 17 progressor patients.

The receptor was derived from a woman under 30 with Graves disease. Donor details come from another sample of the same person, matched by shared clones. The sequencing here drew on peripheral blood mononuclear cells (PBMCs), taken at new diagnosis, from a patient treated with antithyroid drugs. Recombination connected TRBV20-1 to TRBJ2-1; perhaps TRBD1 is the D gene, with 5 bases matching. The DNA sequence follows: TGCAGTGCTAGAGATTATTTAGGGGTCAACTACAATGAGCAGTTCTTC. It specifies CSARDYLGVNYNEQFF.